These 7 T cell receptor beta chains share one sample of origin, sequenced in a study of naive and memory T cell subsets. Two oligonucleotides, mixed equimolar, formed the beta constant-region primer covering TRBC1 and TRBC2. MiXCR, run by TCRdb on the UMI-ligation and nested PCR reads, gives a single entry per CDR3 protein. The sample lists 37,000 or so distinct CDR3 sequences; about an eighth were seen once. The specimen was effector memory CD4+ T cells from blood. Subset meaning: effector memory, CD45RA- CD27-. These receptors were obtained from a human donor in good health.

The chain combines TRBV11-2 with TRBJ2-1; the D is unclear. V gave up 0 bases and J gave up 13 bases, with 10 bases separating them. Germline loops: CDR1 SGHAT, CDR2 FQNNGV. CDR3 length: 12 amino acids. The CDR3 DNA follows: TGTGCCAGCAGCTTAGAACTGACTCGACAGTTCTTC. This encodes CASSLELTRQFF.

This clonotype was seen ten or more times. The V gene is TRBV20-1, the J gene TRBJ2-7, with D perhaps TRBD1 (6 bases). Germline V CDR1 and CDR2: DFQATT, SNEGSKA (reference sequence). CDR3 length equals 11 residues. The CDR3 coding sequence is TGCTCCGAGGGGACATCCTACGAGCAGTACTTC. The encoded protein is CSEGTSYEQYF.

The V call is TRBV30, the J call TRBJ1-6; tentatively, D is TRBD1 (6 bases). The CDR3 loop spans 9 amino acids. V dropped 8 bases and J dropped 16 bases, with 12 bases sitting between them. In germline, CDR1 is GTSNPN, CDR2 SVGIG (reference sequence). CDR3 sequence: CAGGDLLHF. The CDR3 DNA reads TGTGCCGGGGGCGACTTGCTCCACTTT.

At least ten counts were recorded for this clonotype. The V call is TRBV28, the J call TRBJ1-6; weak D call: TRBD1 (6 bases). With 4 bases removed from V and 6 bases from J, the gap between germline ends came to 19 bases. CDR3 length: 17 residues. CDR1 is MDHEN, CDR2 SYDVKM, per germline. The CDR3 coding sequence is TGTGCCAGCAGTTCGGGCGGGGGGGCTGCAGCTAATTCACCCCTCCACTTT. This translates into CASSSGGGAAANSPLHF.

This clonotype was seen more than once but under ten times. The chain has TRBV19 and TRBJ2-3; no definite D call. Germline CDR1 is LNHDA and CDR2 is SQIVND (reference sequence). V was clipped by 1 base and J by 0 bases, with 8 bases between them. The CDR3 sequence is 15 residues long. CDR3 protein: CASSIALPSTDTQYF. For the CDR3, the DNA is TGTGCCAGTAGTATAGCTCTACCTAGCACAGATACGCAGTATTTT.

This clonotype has at least ten counts. CDR3 sequence reads: CASSPTGFNQPQHF. The DNA of the CDR3 is TGTGCCAGCAGCCCTACAGGGTTTAATCAGCCCCAGCATTTT. This sequence joins TRBV6-2 or TRBV6-3 and TRBJ1-5; TRBD1 is a possible D gene (6 bases). The CDR3 totals 14 residues. V was shortened by 6 bases and J by 4 bases, with 13 bases between the two germline ends. Germline CDR1 MNHEY, CDR2 SVGEGT.

The chain is built from TRBV2 and TRBJ1-1; D remains ambiguous. The V end was cut by 7 bases, the J end by 1 base, with 7 bases between. This CDR3 comprises 12 residues. CDR1 SNHLY and CDR2 FYNNEI come from the germline V gene. The CDR3 region has the DNA TGTGCCAGCACCTTCGGGAACACTGAAGCTTTCTTT. Protein: CASTFGNTEAFF.